This record covers a single TCR beta chain. The data were obtained in a study of blood T cell repertoires in COVID-19. Study-wide context: Italy, Spain and the United States were the sources of the convalescent and acute COVID-19 samples.

Clones were sequenced by immunoSEQ multiplex PCR, and TCRdb holds only the in-frame ones, with some missing. Of 30,000 to 40,000 clones in the sample, about 90% were seen once. The CDR3 spans 15 residues. The germline CDR1 and CDR2 sequences are MNHEY and SVGAGI. The V gene lost 5 bases and the J gene lost 5 bases, with 18 bases spanning the gap. The chain is built from TRBV6-5 and TRBJ1-1; unclear D gene. The sample taken for sequencing was peripheral blood. The sequence was collected from a man aged 60-69 years with active or convalescent COVID-19. The CDR3 region has the DNA TGTGCCAGCAGTACGGCAGCCGGGTTCGGGACTGAAGCTTTCTTT. Amino acids: CASSTAAGFGTEAFF.